The 25 T cell receptor beta chains below come from one sample, sequenced in a study of cytotoxic CD8 clonotypes in ibrutinib-treated CLL. Generated by immunoSEQ multiplex PCR, the TCRdb table keeps only in-frame clones and is missing some. The table records about 74,000 clones, 75% to 85% of them present only once. The material sequenced was PBMCs, taken at disease progression, from a patient treated with ibrutinib. These TCRs come from a human donor with chronic lymphocytic leukemia.

This chain's CDR3 is CASSPHGPREQFF. DNA of the CDR3: TGTGCCAGCAGCCCCCACGGTCCAAGGGAGCAGTTCTTC. V gene TRBV7-7 combines with J gene TRBJ2-1; D unclear. This CDR3 region has 13 residues. Per germline, CDR1 SSHAT and CDR2 FNYEAQ (reference sequence). The V and J ends lost 5 bases and 10 bases respectively, with 15 bases between them.

The chain joins TRBV5-6 to TRBJ2-7, with D tentatively TRBD1 (6 bases). Per the germline V gene, CDR1 is SGHDT and CDR2 is YYEEEE. With 5 bases removed from V and 6 bases from J, the gap between germline ends came to 24 bases. The CDR3 loop spans 16 amino acids. CDR3 residues: CASSPIRGMGPSEQYF. CDR3 nucleotides: TGTGCCAGCAGTCCGATCAGGGGAATGGGCCCTTCCGAGCAGTACTTC.

The V call is TRBV5-4, the J call TRBJ1-2, with unresolved D. Trimming removed 0 bases at V and 1 base at J, with 4 bases between. The CDR3 spans 13 residues. The germline V gene encodes CDR1 SGHNT and CDR2 YYREEE (reference sequence). CDR3 residues: CASSLDDNYGYTF. The CDR3 DNA sequence: TGTGCCAGCAGCTTGGATGATAACTATGGCTACACCTTC.

The genes are TRBV13 and TRBJ2-1, with TRBD2 identical over 7 bases. V was clipped by 6 bases and J by 0 bases; unmatched bases: 11. The CDR3 has 17 residues. The germline V gene has CDR1 PRHDT and CDR2 FYEKMQ (reference sequence). Here the CDR3 DNA reads TGTGCCAGCAGTTTTAGCGGGTGGGATAGCTCCTACAATGAGCAGTTCTTC. It codes for CASSFSGWDSSYNEQFF.

The J gene is TRBJ2-1, the V gene TRBV5-1, with TRBD2 matching over 11 bases. Germline V gives CDR1 SGHRS, CDR2 YFSETQ. The CDR3 contains 14 residues. V lost 5 bases to trimming and J lost 8 bases; unmatched junction nucleotides: 6. The CDR3 spells CASRLTSGVDEQFF. In nucleotides, the CDR3 is TGCGCCAGCAGACTGACTAGCGGGGTAGATGAGCAGTTCTTC.

This clone showed up just once. DNA of the CDR3: TGCAGCGTTGATCCGGGACAGGGATGGGTCTATGGCTACACCTTC. Its protein is CSVDPGQGWVYGYTF. The chain employs TRBV29-1 and TRBJ1-2; 9 nucleotides align to TRBD1. This CDR3 has 15 amino acids. The V gene end was trimmed by 3 bases and the J gene end by 4 bases; junction bases not matched to a gene: 9. Germline V CDR1 and CDR2: SQVTM, ANQGSEA.

This chain links TRBV19 with TRBJ1-1; D is possibly TRBD1 (6 bases). V dropped 5 bases and J dropped 4 bases, with 11 bases sitting between them. CDR3 length equals 13 residues. In germline, CDR1 is LNHDA, CDR2 SQIVND (reference sequence). The CDR3 here is CASSPGQFTEAFF. The CDR3 coding sequence is TGTGCCAGTAGTCCCGGACAGTTCACTGAAGCTTTCTTT.

The rearrangement joins TRBV10-2 to TRBJ1-1, with D unresolved. V lost 6 bases and J 5 bases, leaving 16 bases between the germline ends. Germline V lookup: CDR1 WSHSY, CDR2 SAAADI. The CDR3 has 14 residues. The DNA of the CDR3 is TGCGCCAGCAGGGCGGCAGGAATGGGGACTGAAGCTTTCTTT. Its protein is CASRAAGMGTEAFF.

The J gene is TRBJ1-2, the V gene TRBV7-2; 9 nucleotides align to TRBD1. V was pared by 5 bases and J by 7 bases, with 17 bases of the junction left unmatched. CDR1 SGHTA and CDR2 FQGNSA come from the germline V gene. This CDR3 contains 17 residues. This CDR3 is CASSLSWLDRGGGGYTF. The CDR3 coding sequence is TGTGCCAGCAGCCTTAGTTGGTTGGACAGGGGCGGTGGTGGCTACACCTTC.

The chain is built from TRBV11-2 and TRBJ1-1; D gene uncertain. The germline CDR1 and CDR2 sequences are SGHAT and FQNNGV. This CDR3 region has 12 residues. The V end was cut by 2 bases, the J end by 4 bases, with 5 bases between. The CDR3 protein is CASSLWGTEAFF. The CDR3 DNA follows: TGTGCCAGCAGCTTATGGGGCACTGAAGCTTTCTTT.

The V call is TRBV4-1, the J call TRBJ1-2, with D possibly TRBD1 on 5 matching bases. Germline V gene lookup returns CDR1 MGHRA and CDR2 YSYEKL. The CDR3 contains 15 residues. Trimming cost V 1 base and J 3 bases, with 12 bases left between them. In DNA, the CDR3 is TGCGCCAGCAGCCAAGCGTTGGGCAGGGACTATGGCTACACCTTC. The encoded protein is CASSQALGRDYGYTF.

The V and J genes are TRBV30 and TRBJ1-2; no definite D call. Trimming took 2 bases from V and 2 from J, leaving 18 bases between them. The CDR3 runs 16 residues. The germline V gene encodes CDR1 GTSNPN and CDR2 SVGIG (reference sequence). CDR3 in DNA: TGTGCCTGGAGTCCCAAAGGGCGCGGACTAAACTATGGCTACACCTTC. Encoded protein: CAWSPKGRGLNYGYTF.

This chain uses TRBV13 with TRBJ2-7; tentatively, D is TRBD2 (5 bases). Trimming left V 5 bases short and J 0 bases short, with 14 bases between. The CDR3 length is 15 residues. The germline gives CDR1 PRHDT, CDR2 FYEKMQ (reference sequence). CDR3 nucleotides: TGTGCCAGCAGCCCTGCCGGAGGCAACTCCTACGAGCAGTACTTC. Translating gives CASSPAGGNSYEQYF.

This clone has just a few counts. The gene calls are TRBV2 and TRBJ1-2, with unresolved D. Germline V gene data show CDR1 as SNHLY and CDR2 as FYNNEI. The V gene lost 3 bases and the J gene lost 5 bases, with 7 bases spanning the gap. The CDR3 runs 12 residues. The CDR3 DNA sequence: TGTGCCAGCAGTGATCAGGTTTATGGCTACACCTTC. Translation: CASSDQVYGYTF.

The rearrangement joins TRBV2 to TRBJ2-7, with 10 bases fitting TRBD1. This CDR3 has 14 amino acids. Germline assignment: CDR1 SNHLY and CDR2 FYNNEI. After removal of 7 bases from V and 2 bases from J, the junction contained 5 bases not matched to a gene. CDR3 loop: CASKRQGATYEQYF. The CDR3 DNA follows: TGTGCCAGCAAACGACAGGGGGCAACCTACGAGCAGTACTTC.

CDR3 in amino acids: CASSLWGLAGSVELFF. CDR3 coding DNA: TGCGCCAGCAGCTTGTGGGGACTAGCGGGTTCGGTGGAGCTGTTTTTT. The gene calls are TRBV5-1 and TRBJ2-2, with 12 positions matching TRBD2. CDR3 length equals 16 residues. Trimming removed 1 base from V and 10 bases from J; junction bases left unmatched: 8. CDR1 is SGHRS, CDR2 YFSETQ, per germline.

This chain links TRBV10-3 with TRBJ1-5, with a tentative D call TRBD1 (5 bases). CDR1 ENHRY and CDR2 SYGVKD come from the germline V gene. V was cut by 7 bases and J by 4 bases, with 11 bases left in between. This CDR3 contains 13 residues. DNA of the CDR3: TGTGCCATCATGGCGGGGGATAATCAGCCCCAGCATTTT. The encoded protein is CAIMAGDNQPQHF.

V and J are TRBV5-6 and TRBJ1-2; perhaps TRBD1 as D (5 bases). This CDR3 has 15 residues. Trimming removed 1 base from V and 4 bases from J, with 14 bases in between. The germline V gene has CDR1 SGHDT and CDR2 YYEEEE. The CDR3 DNA reads as TGTGCCAGCAGCTTGTTGGGGTTCAGGGTCTATGGCTACACCTTC. Its protein product is CASSLLGFRVYGYTF.

V gene TRBV7-6 combines with J gene TRBJ1-1, with D possibly TRBD1 on 5 matching bases. The germline gives CDR1 SGHVS, CDR2 FNYEAQ. CDR3 length: 13 residues. Trimming took 2 bases from V and 1 from J, leaving 5 bases between them. In DNA form, the CDR3 reads TGTGCCAGCAGCTTAAGGGGGAACACTGAAGCTTTCTTT. Encoded protein: CASSLRGNTEAFF.

The rearrangement joins TRBV18 to TRBJ1-3; D might be TRBD1 (6 bases). The CDR3 has 15 amino acids. Trimming took off 3 bases at V and 3 bases at J, with 12 bases between the two ends. Germline CDR1 KGHSH, CDR2 LQKENI. CDR3 region: CASSPVRGVGNTIYF. The CDR3 nucleotides are TGTGCCAGCTCACCGGTCAGGGGAGTTGGAAACACCATATATTTT.

The chain combines TRBV30 with TRBJ2-7; D possibly uses TRBD1 or TRBD2 (5 bases each). Germline V gene lookup returns CDR1 GTSNPN and CDR2 SVGIG (reference sequence). V lost 1 base to trimming and J lost 3 bases, with 13 bases between them. The CDR3 has 14 residues. Here the CDR3 reads CAWSGDQRSYEQYF. The CDR3 nucleotides are TGTGCCTGGAGTGGGGACCAGAGGAGCTACGAGCAGTACTTC.

The chain is built from TRBV30 and TRBJ2-7; 7 bases line up with TRBD2. Trimming cost V 4 bases and J 3 bases; bases outside gene matches: 15. The CDR3 covers 16 residues. From germline, CDR1 is GTSNPN and CDR2 SVGIG (reference sequence). CDR3 loop: CAWTKPWGGPYYEQYF. The CDR3 DNA reads TGTGCCTGGACTAAACCGTGGGGGGGACCTTACTACGAGCAGTACTTC.

This chain joins TRBV5-6 and TRBJ2-1; D gene ambiguous. Germline V gives CDR1 SGHDT, CDR2 YYEEEE. CDR3 length: 11 amino acids. The V gene lost 2 bases and the J gene lost 8 bases, with 5 bases spanning the gap. The CDR3 reads CASSLAYEQFF. CDR3 bases: TGTGCCAGCAGCTTAGCGTATGAGCAGTTCTTC.

The chain recombines TRBV19 with TRBJ1-5; 9 bases align to TRBD1. After removal of 8 bases from V and 4 bases from J, the junction contained 3 bases not matched to a gene. This CDR3 has 13 residues. Germline loops: CDR1 LNHDA, CDR2 SQIVND (reference sequence). CDR3 coding DNA: TGTGCCAGTCTACAGGGGGCTAATCAGCCCCAGCATTTT. Translation: CASLQGANQPQHF.

V and J are TRBV27 and TRBJ1-1; the D is unclear. Germline lookup yields CDR1 MNHEY and CDR2 SMNVEV (reference sequence). The CDR3 has 15 amino acids. The germline V and J ends were trimmed by 7 bases and 1 base, with 16 bases remaining between them. CDR3 region: CASKASGNWNTEAFF. The CDR3 nucleotides are TGTGCCAGCAAAGCCTCCGGCAACTGGAACACTGAAGCTTTCTTT.